The entry below gives a single T cell receptor beta chain sequence along with its context. Per the authors' pipeline: Amplification from reference gene primers served as the basis for estimated nucleated cell counts. Clones were sequenced by immunoSEQ multiplex PCR, and TCRdb holds only the in-frame ones, with some missing. The V and J calls and clone size are taken from that table; D and trimming were inferred from the DNA. The sample holds 75,000 to 90,000 clones, 80% seen once. The data belong to a study of blood T cell repertoires in COVID-19. Turning to the study itself: PBMCs, B-cell-depleted T cells, or T cells were the source of the cDNA or gDNA that made up the material.

The material sequenced was peripheral blood. The receptor was isolated from a woman in her 70s with acute or convalescent COVID-19.

The CDR3 sequence: CASSTRRTSDQETQYF. DNA for the CDR3: TGTGCCAGTAGTACCCGACGGACTAGCGACCAAGAGACCCAGTACTTC. This sequence joins TRBV19 and TRBJ2-5, with 9 bases fitting TRBD2. Germline V lookup: CDR1 LNHDA, CDR2 SQIVND (reference sequence). The V and J ends lost 4 bases and 0 bases, in that order; junction bases with no gene match: 6. The CDR3 loop spans 16 amino acids.